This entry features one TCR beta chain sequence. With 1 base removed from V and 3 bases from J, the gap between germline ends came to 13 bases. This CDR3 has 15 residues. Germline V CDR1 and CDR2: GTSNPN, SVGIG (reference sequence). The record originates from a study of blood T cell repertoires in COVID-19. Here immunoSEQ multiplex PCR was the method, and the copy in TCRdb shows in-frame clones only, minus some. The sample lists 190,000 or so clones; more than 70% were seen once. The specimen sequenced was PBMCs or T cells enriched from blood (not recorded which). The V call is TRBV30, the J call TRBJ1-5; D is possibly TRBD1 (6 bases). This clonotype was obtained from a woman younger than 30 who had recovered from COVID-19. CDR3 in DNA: TGTGCCTGGAGTGGTGGGCAGGGGCACAATCAGCCCCAGCATTTT. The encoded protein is CAWSGGQGHNQPQHF.